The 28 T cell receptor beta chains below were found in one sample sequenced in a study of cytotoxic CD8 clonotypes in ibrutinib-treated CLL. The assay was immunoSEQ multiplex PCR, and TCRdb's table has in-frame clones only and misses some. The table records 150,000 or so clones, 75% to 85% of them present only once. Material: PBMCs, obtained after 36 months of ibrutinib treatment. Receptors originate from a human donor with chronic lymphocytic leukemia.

DNA for the CDR3: TGTGCCAAAAGGACCTCTCGACATGAGCAGTTCTTC. Protein product: CAKRTSRHEQFF. The chain combines TRBV2 with TRBJ2-1, with unresolved D. Germline CDR1 is SNHLY and CDR2 is FYNNEI. V shed 10 bases and J shed 8 bases, with 15 bases lying between them. This CDR3 contains 12 residues.

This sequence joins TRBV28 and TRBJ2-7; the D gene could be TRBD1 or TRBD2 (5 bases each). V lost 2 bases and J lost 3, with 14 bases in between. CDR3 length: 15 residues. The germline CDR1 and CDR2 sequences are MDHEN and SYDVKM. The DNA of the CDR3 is TGTGCCAGCAGTTTAACCGGGGCCCGGCACTACGAGCAGTACTTC. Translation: CASSLTGARHYEQYF.

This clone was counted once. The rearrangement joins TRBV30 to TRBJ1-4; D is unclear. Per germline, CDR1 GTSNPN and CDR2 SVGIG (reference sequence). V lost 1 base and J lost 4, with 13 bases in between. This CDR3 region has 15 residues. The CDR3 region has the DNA TGTGCCTGGAGTGACACGGGAAGGCATAATGAAAAACTGTTTTTT. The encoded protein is CAWSDTGRHNEKLFF.

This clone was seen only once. CDR3: CASSRDPGQSYGYTF. DNA for the CDR3: TGTGCCAGCAGTCGGGATCCGGGACAGTCCTATGGCTACACCTTC. This chain joins TRBV6-1 and TRBJ1-2; 7 nucleotides agree with TRBD1. The CDR3 is made up of 15 amino acids. Germline values: CDR1 MNHNS, CDR2 SASEGT. V lost 5 bases, J lost 4 bases, and 10 bases stayed unmatched.

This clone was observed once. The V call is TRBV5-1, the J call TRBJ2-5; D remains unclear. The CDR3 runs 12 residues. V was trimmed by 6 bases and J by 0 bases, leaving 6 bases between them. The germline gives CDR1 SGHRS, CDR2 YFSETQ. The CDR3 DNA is TGCGCCAGCACCCGAAACCAAGAGACCCAGTACTTC. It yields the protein CASTRNQETQYF.

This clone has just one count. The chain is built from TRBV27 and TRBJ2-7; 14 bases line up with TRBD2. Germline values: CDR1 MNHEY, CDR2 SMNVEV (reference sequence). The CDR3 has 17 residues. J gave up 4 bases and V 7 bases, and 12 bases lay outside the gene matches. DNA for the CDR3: TGTGCCAGCACCATGGGACTAGCGGGGGTCGGGCGGTACGAGCAGTACTTC. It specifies CASTMGLAGVGRYEQYF.

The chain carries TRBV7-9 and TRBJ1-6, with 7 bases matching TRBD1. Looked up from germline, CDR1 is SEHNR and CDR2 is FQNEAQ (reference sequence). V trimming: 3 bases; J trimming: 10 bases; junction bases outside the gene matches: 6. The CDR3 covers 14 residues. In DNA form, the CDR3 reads TGTGCCAGCAGCTTGAGACAGGGAGACTCACCCCTCCACTTT. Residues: CASSLRQGDSPLHF. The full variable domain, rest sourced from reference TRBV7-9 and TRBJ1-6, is DTGVSQNPRHKITKRGQNVTFRCDPISEHNRLYWYRQTLGQGPEFLTYFQNEAQLEKSRLLSDRFSAERPKGSFSTLEIQRTEQGDSAMYLCASSLRQGDSPLHFGNGTRLTVT.

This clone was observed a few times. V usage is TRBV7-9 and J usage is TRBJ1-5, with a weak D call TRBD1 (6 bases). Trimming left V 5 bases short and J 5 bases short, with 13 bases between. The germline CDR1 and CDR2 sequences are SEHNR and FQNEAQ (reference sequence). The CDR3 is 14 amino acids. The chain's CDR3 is CASSPQGPDQPQHF. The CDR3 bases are TGTGCCAGCAGCCCACAGGGACCGGATCAGCCCCAGCATTTT. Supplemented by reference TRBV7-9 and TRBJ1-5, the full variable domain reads DTGVSQNPRHKITKRGQNVTFRCDPISEHNRLYWYRQTLGQGPEFLTYFQNEAQLEKSRLLSDRFSAERPKGSFSTLEIQRTEQGDSAMYLCASSPQGPDQPQHFGDGTRLSIL.

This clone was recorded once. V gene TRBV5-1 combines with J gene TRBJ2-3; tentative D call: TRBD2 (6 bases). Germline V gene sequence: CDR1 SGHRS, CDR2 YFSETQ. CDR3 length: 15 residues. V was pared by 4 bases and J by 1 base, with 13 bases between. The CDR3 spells CASSLPRLGTDTQYF. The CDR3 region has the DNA TGCGCCAGCAGCCTGCCGAGACTAGGCACAGATACGCAGTATTTT.

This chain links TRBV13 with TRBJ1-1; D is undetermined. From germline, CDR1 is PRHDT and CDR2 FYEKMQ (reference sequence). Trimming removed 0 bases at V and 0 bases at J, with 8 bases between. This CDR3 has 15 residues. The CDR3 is CASSLGTTMNTEAFF. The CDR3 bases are TGTGCCAGCAGCTTAGGGACAACCATGAACACTGAAGCTTTCTTT.

CDR3 loop: CATTSRGNTEAFF. The CDR3 nucleotides are TGTGCCACCACAAGTAGGGGGAACACTGAAGCTTTCTTT. V usage is TRBV6-5 and J usage is TRBJ1-1, with D perhaps matching TRBD1 (5 bases). Germline CDR1 and CDR2: MNHEY and SVGAGI. The V end was cut by 10 bases, the J end by 1 base, with 13 bases between. The CDR3 loop spans 13 amino acids.

The CDR3 DNA follows: TGTGCCAGCAGCCCTTCGGGGTTAGCCCAGTACTTC. It codes for CASSPSGLAQYF. This chain joins TRBV6-5 and TRBJ2-5; a possible D gene is TRBD2 (5 bases). Germline CDR1 MNHEY, CDR2 SVGAGI. This CDR3 spans 12 amino acids. V was shortened by 6 bases and J by 9 bases, with 14 bases between the two germline ends.

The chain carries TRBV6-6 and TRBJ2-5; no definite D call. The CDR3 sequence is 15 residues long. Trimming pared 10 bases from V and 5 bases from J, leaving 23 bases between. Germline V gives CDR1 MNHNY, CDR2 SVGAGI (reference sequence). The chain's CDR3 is CATSPSHSKTETQYF. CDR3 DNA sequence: TGTGCCACTTCCCCCAGCCATAGTAAGACGGAGACCCAGTACTTC.

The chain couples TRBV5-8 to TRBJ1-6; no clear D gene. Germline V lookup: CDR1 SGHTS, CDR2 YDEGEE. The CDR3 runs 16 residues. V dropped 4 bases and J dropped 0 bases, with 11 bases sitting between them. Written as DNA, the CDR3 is TGTGCCAGCAGCAACAGCAAAAGCTCCTATAATTCACCCCTCCACTTT. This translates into CASSNSKSSYNSPLHF.

Here the CDR3 reads CASSPDWTYNEQFF. The CDR3 DNA reads as TGTGCCAGCAGCCCCGACTGGACCTACAATGAGCAGTTCTTC. The rearrangement uses TRBV7-9 and TRBJ2-1; D unresolved. CDR3 length equals 14 residues. The V gene lost 5 bases and the J gene lost 2 bases, with 10 bases spanning the gap. CDR1 SEHNR and CDR2 FQNEAQ come from the germline V gene (reference sequence).

The CDR3 here is CASRGTGGAGTQYF. In nucleotides, the CDR3 is TGCGCCAGCAGAGGGACAGGGGGCGCGGGGACCCAGTACTTC. The V and J genes are TRBV4-1 and TRBJ2-5; 12 bases line up with TRBD1. CDR1 is MGHRA and CDR2 is YSYEKL in the germline V gene. CDR3 length: 14 amino acids. J gave up 7 bases and V 6 bases, and 6 bases lay outside the gene matches.

CDR3 DNA sequence: TGTGCCAGCAGCCCCCTTGGGGGCACAGATACGCAGTATTTT. Its protein is CASSPLGGTDTQYF. J is TRBJ2-3 and V is TRBV5-4; D is unresolved. Germline CDR1 SGHNT, CDR2 YYREEE (reference sequence). The ends were cut back, 4 bases at V and 1 base at J, with 10 bases in the middle. This CDR3 has 14 residues.

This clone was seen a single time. CDR3 sequence: CASSQDHLLAGGLVDTQYF. CDR3 DNA: TGCGCCAGCAGCCAAGACCACCTTCTAGCGGGGGGATTGGTAGATACGCAGTATTTT. The gene calls are TRBV4-1 and TRBJ2-3, with TRBD2 matching over 11 bases. J lost 5 bases, V lost 0 bases, and 13 bases had no gene match. Looked up from germline, CDR1 is MGHRA and CDR2 is YSYEKL. The CDR3 runs to 19 residues.

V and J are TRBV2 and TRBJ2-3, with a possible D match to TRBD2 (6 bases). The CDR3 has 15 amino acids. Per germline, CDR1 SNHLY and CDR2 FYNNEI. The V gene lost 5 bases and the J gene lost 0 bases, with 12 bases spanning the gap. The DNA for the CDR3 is TGTGCCAGCAGTTGGTTGGGAGGAAGCACAGATACGCAGTATTTT. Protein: CASSWLGGSTDTQYF.

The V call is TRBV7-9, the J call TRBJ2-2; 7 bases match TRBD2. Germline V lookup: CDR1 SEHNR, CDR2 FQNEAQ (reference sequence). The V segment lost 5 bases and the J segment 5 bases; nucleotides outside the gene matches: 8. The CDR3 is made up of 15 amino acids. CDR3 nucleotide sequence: TGTGCCAGCAGCGAGATAGCGGGTAGAACCGGGGAGCTGTTTTTT. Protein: CASSEIAGRTGELFF.

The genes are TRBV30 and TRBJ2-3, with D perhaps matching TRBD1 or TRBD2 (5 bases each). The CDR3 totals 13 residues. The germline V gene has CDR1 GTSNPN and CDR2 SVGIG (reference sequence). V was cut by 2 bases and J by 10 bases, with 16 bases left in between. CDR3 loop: CAWSYLGALAQYF. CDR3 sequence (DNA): TGTGCCTGGAGTTACCTCGGGGCTTTAGCGCAGTATTTT.

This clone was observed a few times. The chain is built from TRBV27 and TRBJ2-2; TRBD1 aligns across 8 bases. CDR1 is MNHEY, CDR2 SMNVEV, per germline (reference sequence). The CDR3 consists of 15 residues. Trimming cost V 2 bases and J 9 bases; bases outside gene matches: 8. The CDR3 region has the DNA TGTGCCAGCAGTTTACCCGGACAGGGTCACCGGGAGCTGTTTTTT. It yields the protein CASSLPGQGHRELFF.

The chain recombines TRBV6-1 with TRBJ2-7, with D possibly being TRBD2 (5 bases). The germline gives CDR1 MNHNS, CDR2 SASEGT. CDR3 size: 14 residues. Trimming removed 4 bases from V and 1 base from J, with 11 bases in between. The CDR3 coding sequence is TGTGCCAGCAGTGGAGGAGGCTCTTCCTACGAGCAGTACTTC. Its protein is CASSGGGSSYEQYF.

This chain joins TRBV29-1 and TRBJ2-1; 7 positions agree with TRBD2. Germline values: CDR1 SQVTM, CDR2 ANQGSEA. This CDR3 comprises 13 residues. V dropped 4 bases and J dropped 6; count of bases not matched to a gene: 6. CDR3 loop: CSVVSGEGNEQFF. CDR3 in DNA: TGCAGCGTTGTCAGCGGGGAGGGCAATGAGCAGTTCTTC.

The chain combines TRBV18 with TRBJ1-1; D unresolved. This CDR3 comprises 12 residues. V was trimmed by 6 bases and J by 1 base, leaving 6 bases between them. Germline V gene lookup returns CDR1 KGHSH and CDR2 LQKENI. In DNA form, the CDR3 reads TGTGCCAGCTCTTCAAAGAACACTGAAGCTTTCTTT. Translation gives CASSSKNTEAFF.

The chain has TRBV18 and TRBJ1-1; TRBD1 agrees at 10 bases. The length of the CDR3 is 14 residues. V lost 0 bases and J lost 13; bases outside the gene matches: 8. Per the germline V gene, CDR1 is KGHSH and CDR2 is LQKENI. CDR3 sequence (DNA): TGTGCCAGCTCACCACCGGGACAGGGGCCGGCCTTTTTCTTT. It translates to CASSPPGQGPAFFF.

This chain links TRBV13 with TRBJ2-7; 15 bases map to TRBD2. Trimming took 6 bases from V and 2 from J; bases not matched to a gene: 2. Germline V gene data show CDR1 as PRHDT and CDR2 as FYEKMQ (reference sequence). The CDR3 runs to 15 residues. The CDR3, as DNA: TGTGCCAGCAGAGGACTAGCGGGAGGGCCCTACGAGCAGTACTTC. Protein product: CASRGLAGGPYEQYF.

CDR3 coding DNA: TGTGCCAGCAGCTTTGGCGGGAGCACAGATACGCAGTATTTT. This sequence encodes CASSFGGSTDTQYF. This chain uses TRBV11-3 with TRBJ2-3, with a weak D call TRBD2 (5 bases). Germline CDR1 is SGHNT and CDR2 is YENEEA. The CDR3 totals 14 residues. Trimming took 3 bases from V and 0 from J, leaving 7 bases between them. The full variable domain, in which reference TRBV11-3 and TRBJ2-3 provide the parts outside the CDR3, is EAGVVQSPRYKIIEKKQPVAFWCNPISGHNTLYWYLQNLGQGPELLIRYENEEAVDDSQLPKDRFSAERLKGVDSTLKIQPAELGDSAVYLCASSFGGSTDTQYFGPGTRLTVL.